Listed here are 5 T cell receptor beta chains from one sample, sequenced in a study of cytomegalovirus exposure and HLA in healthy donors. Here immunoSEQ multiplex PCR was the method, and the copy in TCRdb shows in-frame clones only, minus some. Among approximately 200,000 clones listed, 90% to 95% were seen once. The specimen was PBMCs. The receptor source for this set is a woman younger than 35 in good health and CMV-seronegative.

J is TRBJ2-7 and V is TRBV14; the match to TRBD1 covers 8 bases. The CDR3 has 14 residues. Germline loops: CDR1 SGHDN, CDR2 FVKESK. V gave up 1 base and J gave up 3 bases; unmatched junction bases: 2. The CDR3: CASSQAGGHYEQYF. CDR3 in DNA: TGTGCCAGCAGCCAAGCAGGGGGCCACTACGAGCAGTACTTC.

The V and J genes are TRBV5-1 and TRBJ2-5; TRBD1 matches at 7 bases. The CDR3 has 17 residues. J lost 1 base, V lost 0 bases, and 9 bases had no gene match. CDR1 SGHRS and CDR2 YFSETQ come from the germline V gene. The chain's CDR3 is CASSLGDSSLGQETQYF. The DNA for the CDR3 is TGCGCCAGCAGCTTGGGGGACAGCTCTTTGGGCCAAGAGACCCAGTACTTC.

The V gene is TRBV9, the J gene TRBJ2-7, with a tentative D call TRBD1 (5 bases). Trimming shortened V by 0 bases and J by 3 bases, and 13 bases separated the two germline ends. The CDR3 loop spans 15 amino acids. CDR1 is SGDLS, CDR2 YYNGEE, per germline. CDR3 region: CASSVAQGNRYEQYF. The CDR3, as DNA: TGTGCCAGCAGCGTAGCCCAGGGTAATCGCTACGAGCAGTACTTC.

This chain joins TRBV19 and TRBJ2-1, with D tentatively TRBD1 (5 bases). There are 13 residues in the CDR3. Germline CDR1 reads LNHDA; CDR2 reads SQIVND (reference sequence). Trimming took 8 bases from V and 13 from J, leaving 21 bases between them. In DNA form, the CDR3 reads TGTGCCAGTGGGTCAAGACAGCAGCCGCGTCAGTTCTTC. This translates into CASGSRQQPRQFF.

The CDR3 sequence: CASSRVAGGPGDTQYF. As DNA, the CDR3 is TGTGCCAGCAGCCGCGTAGCGGGAGGGCCAGGAGATACGCAGTATTTT. The J gene is TRBJ2-3, the V gene TRBV7-9, with TRBD2 identical over 11 bases. CDR3 length: 16 amino acids. J gave up 5 bases and V 5 bases, and 9 bases lay outside the gene matches. CDR1 and CDR2 (germline): SEHNR, FQNEAQ (reference sequence).